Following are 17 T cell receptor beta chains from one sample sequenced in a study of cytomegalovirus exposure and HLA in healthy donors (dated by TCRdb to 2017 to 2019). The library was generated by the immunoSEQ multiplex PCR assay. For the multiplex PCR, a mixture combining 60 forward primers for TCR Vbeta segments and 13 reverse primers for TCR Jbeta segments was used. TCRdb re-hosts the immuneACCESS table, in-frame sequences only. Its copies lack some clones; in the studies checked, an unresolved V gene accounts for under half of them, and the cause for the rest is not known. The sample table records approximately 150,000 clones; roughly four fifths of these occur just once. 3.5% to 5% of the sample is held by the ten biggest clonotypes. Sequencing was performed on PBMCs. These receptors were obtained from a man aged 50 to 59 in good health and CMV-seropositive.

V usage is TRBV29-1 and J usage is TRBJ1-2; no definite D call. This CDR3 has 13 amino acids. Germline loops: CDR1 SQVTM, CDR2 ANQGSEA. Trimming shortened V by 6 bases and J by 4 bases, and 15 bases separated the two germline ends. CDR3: CSVRSREVYGYTF. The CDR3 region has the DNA TGCAGCGTCCGCAGTCGGGAGGTCTATGGCTACACCTTC.

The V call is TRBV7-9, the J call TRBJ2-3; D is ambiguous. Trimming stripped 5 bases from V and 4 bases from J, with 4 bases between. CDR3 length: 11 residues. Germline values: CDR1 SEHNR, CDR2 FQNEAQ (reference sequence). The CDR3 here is CASSRPDTQYF. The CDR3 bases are TGTGCCAGCAGCCGTCCAGATACGCAGTATTTT. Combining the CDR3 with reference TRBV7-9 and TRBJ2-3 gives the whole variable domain DTGVSQNPRHKITKRGQNVTFRCDPISEHNRLYWYRQTLGQGPEFLTYFQNEAQLEKSRLLSDRFSAERPKGSFSTLEIQRTEQGDSAMYLCASSRPDTQYFGPGTRLTVL.

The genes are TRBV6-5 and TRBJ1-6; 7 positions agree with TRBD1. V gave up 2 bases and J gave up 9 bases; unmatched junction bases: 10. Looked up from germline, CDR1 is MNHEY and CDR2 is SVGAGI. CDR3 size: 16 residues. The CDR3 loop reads CASSYTQQGIGSPLHF. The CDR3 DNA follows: TGTGCCAGCAGTTACACTCAACAGGGGATAGGTTCACCCCTCCACTTT.

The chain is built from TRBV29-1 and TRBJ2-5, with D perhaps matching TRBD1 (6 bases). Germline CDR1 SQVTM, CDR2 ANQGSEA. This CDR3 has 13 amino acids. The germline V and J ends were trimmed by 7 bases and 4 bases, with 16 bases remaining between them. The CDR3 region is CSARTGFGETQYF. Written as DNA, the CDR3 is TGCAGCGCCCGTACAGGGTTTGGAGAGACCCAGTACTTC.

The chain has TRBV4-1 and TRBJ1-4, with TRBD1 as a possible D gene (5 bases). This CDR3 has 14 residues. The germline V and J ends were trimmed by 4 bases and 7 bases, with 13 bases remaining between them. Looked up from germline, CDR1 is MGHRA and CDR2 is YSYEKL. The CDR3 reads CASSLRVLVEKLFF. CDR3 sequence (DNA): TGCGCCAGCAGCCTCAGGGTGCTCGTTGAAAAACTGTTTTTT.

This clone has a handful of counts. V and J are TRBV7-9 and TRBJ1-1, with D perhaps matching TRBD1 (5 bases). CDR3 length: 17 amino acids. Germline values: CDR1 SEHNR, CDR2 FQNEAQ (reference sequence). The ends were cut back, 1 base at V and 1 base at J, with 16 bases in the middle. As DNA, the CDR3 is TGTGCCAGCAGCTTAGTACCCAGGGCCAGTAGGAACACTGAAGCTTTCTTT. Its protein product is CASSLVPRASRNTEAFF.

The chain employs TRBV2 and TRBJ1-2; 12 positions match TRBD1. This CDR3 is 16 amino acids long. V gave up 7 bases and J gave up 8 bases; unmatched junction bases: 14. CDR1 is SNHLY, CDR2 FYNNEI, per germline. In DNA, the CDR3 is TGTGCCAGCACCGGGAGACCGGGACAGGGGGCTTTAGGCTACACCTTC. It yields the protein CASTGRPGQGALGYTF.

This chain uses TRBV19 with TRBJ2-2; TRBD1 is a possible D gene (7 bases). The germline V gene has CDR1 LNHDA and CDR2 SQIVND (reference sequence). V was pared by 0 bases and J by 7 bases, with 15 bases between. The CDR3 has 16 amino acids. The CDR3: CASSIEGRGVVGELFF. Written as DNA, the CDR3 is TGTGCCAGTAGTATAGAAGGCAGGGGGGTAGTCGGGGAGCTGTTTTTT.

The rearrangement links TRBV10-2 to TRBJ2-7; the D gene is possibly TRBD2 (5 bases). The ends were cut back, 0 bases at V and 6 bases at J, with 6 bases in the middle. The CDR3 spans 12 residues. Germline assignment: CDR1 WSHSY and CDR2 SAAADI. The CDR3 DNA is TGCGCCAGCAGTGAGTCGGGAGCCGAGCAGTACTTC. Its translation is CASSESGAEQYF.

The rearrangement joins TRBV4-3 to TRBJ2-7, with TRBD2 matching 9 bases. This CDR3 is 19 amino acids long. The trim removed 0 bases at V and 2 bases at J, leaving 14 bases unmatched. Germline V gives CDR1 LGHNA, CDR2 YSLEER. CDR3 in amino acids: CASSQEPFSSGGPPYEQYF. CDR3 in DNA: TGCGCCAGCAGCCAAGAGCCGTTTAGTAGCGGGGGCCCTCCCTACGAGCAGTACTTC.

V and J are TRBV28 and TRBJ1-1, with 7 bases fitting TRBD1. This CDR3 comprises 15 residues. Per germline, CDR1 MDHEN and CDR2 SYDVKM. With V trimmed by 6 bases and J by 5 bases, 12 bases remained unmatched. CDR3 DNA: TGTGCCAGCAGACCTCCTACCTCAGGGGGAACTGAAGCTTTCTTT. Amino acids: CASRPPTSGGTEAFF.

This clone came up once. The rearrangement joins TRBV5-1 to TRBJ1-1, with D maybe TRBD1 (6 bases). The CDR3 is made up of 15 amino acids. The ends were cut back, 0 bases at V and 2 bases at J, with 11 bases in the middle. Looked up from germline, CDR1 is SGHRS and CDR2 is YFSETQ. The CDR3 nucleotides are TGCGCCAGCAGCTTGGAGGGACAAGTTAACACTGAAGCTTTCTTT. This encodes CASSLEGQVNTEAFF.

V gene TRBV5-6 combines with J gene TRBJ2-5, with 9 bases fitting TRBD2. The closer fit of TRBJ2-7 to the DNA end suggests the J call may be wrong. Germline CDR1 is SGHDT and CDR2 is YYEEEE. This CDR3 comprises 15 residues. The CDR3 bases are TGTGCCAGCAGCTTTTTGACTAGCGGCCAATACGAGCAGTACTTC. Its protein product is CASSFLTSGQYEQYF.

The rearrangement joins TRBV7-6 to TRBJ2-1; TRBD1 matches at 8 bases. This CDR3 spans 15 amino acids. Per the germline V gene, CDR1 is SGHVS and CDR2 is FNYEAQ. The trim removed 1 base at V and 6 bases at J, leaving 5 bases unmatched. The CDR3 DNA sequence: TGTGCCAGCAGCTTAGTCGGACAGGGATCCAATGAGCAGTTCTTC. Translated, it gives CASSLVGQGSNEQFF.

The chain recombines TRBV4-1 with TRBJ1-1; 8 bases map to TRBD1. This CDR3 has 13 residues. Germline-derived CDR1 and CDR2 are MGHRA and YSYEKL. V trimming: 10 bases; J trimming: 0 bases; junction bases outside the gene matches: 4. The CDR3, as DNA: TGCGCCACCCGACAGGGGATGAACACTGAAGCTTTCTTT. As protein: CATRQGMNTEAFF.

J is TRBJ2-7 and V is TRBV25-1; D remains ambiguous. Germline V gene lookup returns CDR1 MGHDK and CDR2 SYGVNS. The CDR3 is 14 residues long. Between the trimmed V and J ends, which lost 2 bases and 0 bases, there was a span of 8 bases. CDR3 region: CASSEGWSSYEQYF. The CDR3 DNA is TGTGCCAGCAGTGAAGGTTGGAGCTCCTACGAGCAGTACTTC.

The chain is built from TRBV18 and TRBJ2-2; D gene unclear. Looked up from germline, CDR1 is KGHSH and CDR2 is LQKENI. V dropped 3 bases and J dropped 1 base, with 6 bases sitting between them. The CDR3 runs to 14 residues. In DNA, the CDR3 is TGTGCCAGCTCACCGGCCAGGAACACCGGGGAGCTGTTTTTT. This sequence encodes CASSPARNTGELFF.